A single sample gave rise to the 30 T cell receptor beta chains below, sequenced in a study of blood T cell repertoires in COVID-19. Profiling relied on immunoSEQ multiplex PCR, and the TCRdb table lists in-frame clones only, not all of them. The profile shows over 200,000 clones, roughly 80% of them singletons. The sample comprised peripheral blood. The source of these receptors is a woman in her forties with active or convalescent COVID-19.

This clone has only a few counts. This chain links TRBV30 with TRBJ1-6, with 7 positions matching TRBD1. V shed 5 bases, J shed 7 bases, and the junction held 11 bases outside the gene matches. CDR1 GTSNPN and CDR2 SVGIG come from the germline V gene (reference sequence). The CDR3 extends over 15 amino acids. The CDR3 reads CAWGPRDRWNSPLHF. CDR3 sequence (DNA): TGTGCCTGGGGACCCCGGGACAGATGGAATTCACCCCTCCACTTT.

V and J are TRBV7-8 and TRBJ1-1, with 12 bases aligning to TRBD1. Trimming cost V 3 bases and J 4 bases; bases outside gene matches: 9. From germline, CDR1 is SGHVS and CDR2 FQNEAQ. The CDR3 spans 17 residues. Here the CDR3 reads CASSFPGQGATRTEAFF. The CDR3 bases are TGTGCCAGCAGCTTCCCGGGACAGGGGGCTACCCGCACTGAAGCTTTCTTT.

The CDR3 nucleotides read TGCGCCAGCAGCTTACCGAATCCCGGGACAGGAGAAGCTTTCTTT. This gives the protein CASSLPNPGTGEAFF. This chain joins TRBV5-1 and TRBJ1-1, with 8 positions matching TRBD1. Germline CDR1 and CDR2: SGHRS and YFSETQ. V lost 2 bases to trimming and J lost 8 bases; unmatched junction nucleotides: 11. CDR3 size: 15 residues.

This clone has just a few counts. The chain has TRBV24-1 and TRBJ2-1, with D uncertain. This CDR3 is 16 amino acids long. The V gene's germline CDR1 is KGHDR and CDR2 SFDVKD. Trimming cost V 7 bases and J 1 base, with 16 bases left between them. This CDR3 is CATSSSVAESYNEQFF. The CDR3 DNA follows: TGTGCCACCAGCTCAAGTGTGGCGGAATCCTACAATGAGCAGTTCTTC.

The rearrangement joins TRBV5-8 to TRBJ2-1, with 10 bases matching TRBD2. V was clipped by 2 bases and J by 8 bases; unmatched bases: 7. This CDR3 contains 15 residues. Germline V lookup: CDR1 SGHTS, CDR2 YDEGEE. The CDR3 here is CASSLAGGVSDEQFF. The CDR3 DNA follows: TGTGCCAGCAGCTTAGCGGGAGGGGTTAGCGATGAGCAGTTCTTC.

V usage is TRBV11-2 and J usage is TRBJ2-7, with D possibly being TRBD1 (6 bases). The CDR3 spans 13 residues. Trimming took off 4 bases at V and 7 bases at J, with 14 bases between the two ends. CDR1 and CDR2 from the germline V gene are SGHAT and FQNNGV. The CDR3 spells CASSSNRVREQYF. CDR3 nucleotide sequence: TGTGCCAGCAGCTCAAACAGGGTGAGAGAGCAGTACTTC.

CDR3 sequence: CATSRDPGDYGYTF. The CDR3, as DNA: TGTGCCACCAGCAGAGACCCGGGTGACTATGGCTACACCTTC. The rearrangement links TRBV15 to TRBJ1-2; D unclear. The V gene lost 0 bases and the J gene lost 3 bases, with 8 bases spanning the gap. Germline V CDR1 and CDR2: LNHNV, YYDKDF (reference sequence). This CDR3 region has 14 residues. Together with reference TRBV15 and TRBJ1-2, the CDR3 gives the full variable domain: DAMVIQNPRYQVTQFGKPVTLSCSQTLNHNVMYWYQQKSSQAPKLLFHYYDKDFNNEADTPDNFQSRRPNTSFCFLDIRSPGLGDTAMYLCATSRDPGDYGYTFGSGTRLTVV.

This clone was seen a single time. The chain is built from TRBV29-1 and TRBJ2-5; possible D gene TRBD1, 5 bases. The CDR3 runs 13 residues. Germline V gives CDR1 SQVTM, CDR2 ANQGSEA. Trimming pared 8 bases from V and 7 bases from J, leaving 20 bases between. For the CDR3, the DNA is TGCAGCTGCGCCCGACAGTTTAGGGGGACCCAGTACTTC. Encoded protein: CSCARQFRGTQYF. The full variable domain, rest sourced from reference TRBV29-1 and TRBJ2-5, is SAVISQKPSRDICQRGTSLTIQCQVDSQVTMMFWYRQQPGQSLTLIATANQGSEATYESGFVIDKFPISRPNLTFSTLTVSNMSPEDSSIYLCSCARQFRGTQYFGPGTRLLVL.

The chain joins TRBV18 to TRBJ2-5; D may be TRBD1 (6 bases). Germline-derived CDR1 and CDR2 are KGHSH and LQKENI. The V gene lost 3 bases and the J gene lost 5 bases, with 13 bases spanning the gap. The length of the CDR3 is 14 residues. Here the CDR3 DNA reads TGTGCCAGCTCACCCGGGACATTGGGGGAGACCCAGTACTTC. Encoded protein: CASSPGTLGETQYF.

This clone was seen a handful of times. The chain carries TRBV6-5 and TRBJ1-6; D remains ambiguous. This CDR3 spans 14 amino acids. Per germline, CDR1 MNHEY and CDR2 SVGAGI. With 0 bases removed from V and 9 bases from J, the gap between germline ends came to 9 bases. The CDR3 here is CASSYSRGISPLHF. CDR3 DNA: TGTGCCAGCAGTTACTCGAGAGGGATTTCACCCCTCCACTTT.

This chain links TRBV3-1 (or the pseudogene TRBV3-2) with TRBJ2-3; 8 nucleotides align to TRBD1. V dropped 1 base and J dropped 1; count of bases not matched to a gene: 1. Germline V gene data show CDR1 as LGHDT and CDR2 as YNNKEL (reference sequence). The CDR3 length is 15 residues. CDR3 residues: CASSQGGQGTDTQYF. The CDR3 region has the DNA TGTGCCAGCAGCCAAGGGGGACAGGGCACAGATACGCAGTATTTT.

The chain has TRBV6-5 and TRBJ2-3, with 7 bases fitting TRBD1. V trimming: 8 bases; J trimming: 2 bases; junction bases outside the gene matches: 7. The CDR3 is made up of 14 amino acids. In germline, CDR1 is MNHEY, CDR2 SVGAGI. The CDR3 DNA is TGTGCCAGCCGGCAGGGGGTCTTCACAGATACGCAGTATTTT. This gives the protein CASRQGVFTDTQYF.

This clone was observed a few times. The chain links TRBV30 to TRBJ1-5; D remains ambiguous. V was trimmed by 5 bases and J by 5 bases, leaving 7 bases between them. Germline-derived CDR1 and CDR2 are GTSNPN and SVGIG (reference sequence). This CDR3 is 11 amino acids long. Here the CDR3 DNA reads TGTGCCTGGGGCCGGGATCAGCCCCAGCATTTT. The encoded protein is CAWGRDQPQHF. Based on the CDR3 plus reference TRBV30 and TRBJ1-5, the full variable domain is SQTIHQWPATLVQPVGSPLSLECTVEGTSNPNLYWYRQAAGRGLQLLFYSVGIGQISSEVPQNLSASRPQDRQFILSSKKLLLSDSGFYLCAWGRDQPQHFGDGTRLSIL.

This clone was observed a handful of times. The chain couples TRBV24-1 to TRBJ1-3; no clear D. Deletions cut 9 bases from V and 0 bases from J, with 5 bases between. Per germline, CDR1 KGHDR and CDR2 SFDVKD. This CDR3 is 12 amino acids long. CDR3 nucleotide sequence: TGTGCCACCCGGGACTCTGGAAACACCATATATTTT. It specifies CATRDSGNTIYF.

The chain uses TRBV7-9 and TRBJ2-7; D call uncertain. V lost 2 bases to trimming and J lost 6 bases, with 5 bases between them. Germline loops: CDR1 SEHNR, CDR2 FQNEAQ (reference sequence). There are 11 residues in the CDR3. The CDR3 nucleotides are TGTGCCAGCAGCTTATCTTTCGAGCAGTACTTC. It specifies CASSLSFEQYF.

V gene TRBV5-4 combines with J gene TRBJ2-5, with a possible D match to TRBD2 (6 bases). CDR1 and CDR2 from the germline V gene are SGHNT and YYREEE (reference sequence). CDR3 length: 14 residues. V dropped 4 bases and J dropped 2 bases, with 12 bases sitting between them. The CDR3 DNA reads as TGTGCCAGCAGCGCGGGGAGAACGCAAGAGACCCAGTACTTC. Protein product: CASSAGRTQETQYF.

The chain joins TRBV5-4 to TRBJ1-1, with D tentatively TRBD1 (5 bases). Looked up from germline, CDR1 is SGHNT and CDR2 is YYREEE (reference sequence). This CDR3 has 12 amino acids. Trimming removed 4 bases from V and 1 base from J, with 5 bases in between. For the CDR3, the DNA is TGTGCCAGCAGCGGACAGAACACTGAAGCTTTCTTT. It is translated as CASSGQNTEAFF.

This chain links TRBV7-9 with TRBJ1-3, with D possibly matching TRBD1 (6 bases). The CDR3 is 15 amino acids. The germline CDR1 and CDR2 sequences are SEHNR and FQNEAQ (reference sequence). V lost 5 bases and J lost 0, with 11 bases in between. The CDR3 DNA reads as TGTGCCAGCAGCACAGGGACCTTCTCTGGAAACACCATATATTTT. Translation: CASSTGTFSGNTIYF. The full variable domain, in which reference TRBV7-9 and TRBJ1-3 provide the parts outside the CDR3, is DTGVSQNPRHKITKRGQNVTFRCDPISEHNRLYWYRQTLGQGPEFLTYFQNEAQLEKSRLLSDRFSAERPKGSFSTLEIQRTEQGDSAMYLCASSTGTFSGNTIYFGEGSWLTVV.

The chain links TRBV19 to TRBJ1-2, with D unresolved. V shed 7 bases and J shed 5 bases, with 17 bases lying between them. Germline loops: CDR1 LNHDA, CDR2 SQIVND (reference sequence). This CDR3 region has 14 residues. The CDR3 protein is CASTMEEGTYGYTF. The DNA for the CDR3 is TGTGCCAGTACTATGGAGGAGGGAACATATGGCTACACCTTC.

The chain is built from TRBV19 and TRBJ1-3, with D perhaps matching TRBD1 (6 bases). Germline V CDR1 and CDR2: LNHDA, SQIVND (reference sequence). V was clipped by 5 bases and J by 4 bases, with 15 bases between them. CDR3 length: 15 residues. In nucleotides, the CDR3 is TGTGCCAGTAGTCGTTGGGGGCGGAACGGAAACACCATATATTTT. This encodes CASSRWGRNGNTIYF.

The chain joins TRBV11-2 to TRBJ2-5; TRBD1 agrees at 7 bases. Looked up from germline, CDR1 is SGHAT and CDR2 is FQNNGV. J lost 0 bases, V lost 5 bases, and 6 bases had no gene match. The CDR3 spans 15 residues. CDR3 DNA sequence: TGTGCCAGCAGCCAGGGGGAGCCCCACCAAGAGACCCAGTACTTC. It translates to CASSQGEPHQETQYF.

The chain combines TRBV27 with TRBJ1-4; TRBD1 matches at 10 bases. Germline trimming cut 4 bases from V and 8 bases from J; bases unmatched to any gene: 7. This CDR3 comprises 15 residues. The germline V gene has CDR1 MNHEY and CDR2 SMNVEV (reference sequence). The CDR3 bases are TGTGCCAGCAGTTCCTCCGGACAGGGGGAGGAAAAACTGTTTTTT. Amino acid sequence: CASSSSGQGEEKLFF.

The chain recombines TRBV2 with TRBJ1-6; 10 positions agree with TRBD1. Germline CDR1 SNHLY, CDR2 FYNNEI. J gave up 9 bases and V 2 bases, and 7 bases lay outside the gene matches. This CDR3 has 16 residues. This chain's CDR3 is CASSERGTGVTSPLHF. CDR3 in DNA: TGTGCCAGCAGTGAACGTGGGACAGGGGTAACTTCACCCCTCCACTTT.

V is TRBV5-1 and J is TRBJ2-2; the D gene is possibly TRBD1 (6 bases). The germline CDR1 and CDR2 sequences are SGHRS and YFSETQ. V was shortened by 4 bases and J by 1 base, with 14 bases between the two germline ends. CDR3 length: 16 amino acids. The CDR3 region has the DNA TGCGCCAGCAGCCAACACGCAGGGGAGAACACCGGGGAGCTGTTTTTT. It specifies CASSQHAGENTGELFF. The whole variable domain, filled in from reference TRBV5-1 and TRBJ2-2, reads KAGVTQTPRYLIKTRGQQVTLSCSPISGHRSVSWYQQTPGQGLQFLFEYFSETQRNKGNFPGRFSGRQFSNSRSEMNVSTLELGDSALYLCASSQHAGENTGELFFGEGSRLTVL.

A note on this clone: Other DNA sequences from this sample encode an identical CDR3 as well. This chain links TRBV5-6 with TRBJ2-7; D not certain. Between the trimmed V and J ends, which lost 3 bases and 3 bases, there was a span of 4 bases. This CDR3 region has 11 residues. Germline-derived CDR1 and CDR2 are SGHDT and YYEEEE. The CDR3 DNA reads TGTGCCAGCAGCTCGAGCTACGAGCAGTACTTC. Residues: CASSSSYEQYF.

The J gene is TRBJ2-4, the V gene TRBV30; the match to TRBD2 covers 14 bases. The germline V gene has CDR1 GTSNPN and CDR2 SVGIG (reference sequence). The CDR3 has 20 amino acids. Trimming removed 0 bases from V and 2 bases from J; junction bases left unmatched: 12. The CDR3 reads CAWSVPPGTSGSWSKNIQYF. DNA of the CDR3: TGTGCCTGGAGTGTCCCCCCCGGGACTAGCGGGAGCTGGTCCAAAAACATTCAGTACTTC.

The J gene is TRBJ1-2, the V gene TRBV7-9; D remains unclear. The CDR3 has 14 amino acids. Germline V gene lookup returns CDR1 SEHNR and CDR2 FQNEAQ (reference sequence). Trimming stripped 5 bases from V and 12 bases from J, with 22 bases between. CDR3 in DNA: TGTGCCAGCAGCCCCCCCGAGGATTTTAGACGGAACACCTTC. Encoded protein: CASSPPEDFRRNTF.

CDR3 DNA sequence: TGTGCCAGCAGCCAAGACAGGGGAGATTGGGAGACCCAGTACTTC. It specifies CASSQDRGDWETQYF. This chain joins TRBV7-2 and TRBJ2-5; TRBD1 aligns across 8 bases. The trim removed 5 bases at V and 5 bases at J, leaving 10 bases unmatched. Germline V CDR1 and CDR2: SGHTA, FQGNSA. The CDR3 consists of 15 residues.

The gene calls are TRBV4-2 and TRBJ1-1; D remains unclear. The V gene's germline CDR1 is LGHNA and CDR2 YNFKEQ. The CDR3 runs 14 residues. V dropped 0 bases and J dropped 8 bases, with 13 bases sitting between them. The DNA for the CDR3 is TGTGCCAGCAGCCAAGATCGGGTAGTTGTGGAAGCTTTCTTT. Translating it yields CASSQDRVVVEAFF.

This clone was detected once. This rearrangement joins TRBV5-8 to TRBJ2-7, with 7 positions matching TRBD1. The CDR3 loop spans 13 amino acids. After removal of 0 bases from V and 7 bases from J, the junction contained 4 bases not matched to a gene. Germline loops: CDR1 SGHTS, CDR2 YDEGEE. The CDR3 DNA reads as TGTGCCAGCAGCTTGGACAGGGGAGATGAGCAGTACTTC. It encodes CASSLDRGDEQYF.